This is a list of T cell receptor beta chains from one sample in a study of T-cell reconstitution after alpha-beta-depleted transplantation in children. TCRdb recomputed calls from the PCR reads with MiXCR, one row per CDR3 protein. There are some 840,000 distinct CDR3 sequences in the sample; about 16% occur only once, and around 5% lies in the top ten. Material: PBMCs, mostly from graft donor cells, obtained 360 days after TCRalphabeta/CD19-depleted stem cell transplant. The receptors here all came from a male patient aged 10-17 years who had a stem cell transplant for acute lymphoblastic leukemia, so the T cells may come from the graft donor. Each CDR3 is given with its conserved first and last residue. Each record gives: V gene, D gene, clone size, J gene, CDR3 DNA, CDR3 protein. D genes are given only for firm matches. Only part of the rows carry a size: once, few, many, or a class if the clone is expanded.

>TRBV5-6|NA|few|TRBJ2-1
TGTGCCAGCAGCTTGAGGCTAGGAACGGACAATGAGCAGTTCTTC
CASSLRLGTDNEQFF
>TRBV6-5|NA|many|TRBJ2-5
TGTGCCAGCCTCCTGCGGACCCAGTACTTC
CASLLRTQYF
>TRBV15|NA|few|TRBJ1-6
TGTGCCACCAGCCGGGTCGGAAGTATTGGTTCACCCCTCCACTTT
CATSRVGSIGSPLHF
>TRBV19|TRBD2|NA|TRBJ2-7
TGTGCCAGTAGTATAGTGATCGGACTAGCGGGAGAGCAGTACGAGCAGTACTTC
CASSIVIGLAGEQYEQYF
>TRBV28|TRBD2|many|TRBJ2-1
TGTGCCAGCAGCCGACTAGCGGGGGGGCGGGGTGAGCAGTTCTTC
CASSRLAGGRGEQFF
>TRBV25-1|TRBD1|few|TRBJ2-4
TGTGCCAGCAGTCTAGGGGACAGTAGGGACATTCAGTACTTC
CASSLGDSRDIQYF
>TRBV20-1|NA|few|TRBJ1-6
TGCAGTGCTAGAGAGGCAGTCTATTCACCCCTCCACTTT
CSAREAVYSPLHF
>TRBV2|NA|NA|TRBJ2-5
TGTGCCAGCAGTCCGTCTAGCGTCCAAGAGACCCAGTACTTC
CASSPSSVQETQYF
>TRBV5-6|TRBD2|few|TRBJ2-1
TGTGCCAGCAGCTTGGTTGACGGGAGGAAACACAATGAGCAGTTCTTC
CASSLVDGRKHNEQFF
>TRBV5-1|NA|few|TRBJ2-5
TGCGCCAGCGGTGCCCCCGAAGAGACCCAGTACTTC
CASGAPEETQYF
>TRBV30|TRBD2|NA|TRBJ2-3
TGTGCCTGGAGTGCGTCGGGACTAGCGGGAGATACGCAGTATTTT
CAWSASGLAGDTQYF
>TRBV18|TRBD1|NA|TRBJ2-1
TGTGCCAGCTCACCGATAGGGGGCTTTGAGCAGTTCTTC
CASSPIGGFEQFF
>TRBV7-2|TRBD2|many|TRBJ2-3
TGCGCCAGCAGCCCCTTAGCGGGAGGCCCTGATACGCAGTATTTT
CASSPLAGGPDTQYF
>TRBV5-1|NA|few|TRBJ2-1
TGCGCCAGCAGCTTGGGATACAACAATGAGCAGTTCTTC
CASSLGYNNEQFF
>TRBV5-1|NA|few|TRBJ2-7
TGCGCCAGCAGCTCGCTCGGCTCCGAGTGGTACGAGCAGTACTTC
CASSSLGSEWYEQYF
>TRBV7-6|NA|NA|TRBJ1-5
TGTGCCAGCAGCTTAGGATGGGGTGAGAGCAATCAGCCCCAGCATTTT
CASSLGWGESNQPQHF
>TRBV5-5|NA|NA|TRBJ2-1
TGTGCCAGCAGCTTTCAATTGGACGGAACCTACAATGAGCAGTTCTTC
CASSFQLDGTYNEQFF
>TRBV4-1|NA|few|TRBJ2-5
TGCGCCAGCAGCCCGCCAGGGACCCAAGAGACCCAGTACTTC
CASSPPGTQETQYF
>TRBV20-1|NA|NA|TRBJ2-5
TGCAGTGCTAGAGAAGAAGAGACCCAGTACTTC
CSAREEETQYF
>TRBV7-9|NA|many|TRBJ2-1
TGTGCCAGCAGCACGGGTGAGCAGTTCTTC
CASSTGEQFF
>TRBV7-9|TRBD1|many|TRBJ2-7
TGTGCCGTTCCCGGGGACAGCTCCTACGAGCAGTACTTC
CAVPGDSSYEQYF
>TRBV12-3/TRBV12-4|NA|NA|TRBJ2-1
TGTGCCAGCAGTTTGAGGTTTCCCTCCTACAATGAGCAGTTCTTC
CASSLRFPSYNEQFF
>TRBV11-3|TRBD2|few|TRBJ2-1
TGTGCCAGCAGACCCTGGACTAGCGGCTTTTACAATGAGCAGTTCTTC
CASRPWTSGFYNEQFF
>TRBV12-3/TRBV12-4|NA|NA|TRBJ2-5
TGTGCCAGCAGCTCTACAGGGGACTGGGAAGAGACCCAGTACTTC
CASSSTGDWEETQYF
>TRBV7-9|NA|NA|TRBJ1-1
TGTGCCAGCAGCTTGAGGGGTGGCGCCAACACTGAAGCTTTCTTT
CASSLRGGANTEAFF
>TRBV29-1|NA|NA|TRBJ2-7
TGCAGCGTCTCGACCGCGGACCGAACTCCCTACGAGCAGTACTTC
CSVSTADRTPYEQYF
>TRBV5-1|TRBD2|NA|TRBJ2-7
TGCGCCAGCAGCCAGAGACTAGCGGGGCTCTCCTACGAGCAGTACTTC
CASSQRLAGLSYEQYF
>TRBV21-1|NA|few|TRBJ2-7
TGTGCCAGCAGCAGATTCCATCGCAGCTACGAGCAGTACTTC
CASSRFHRSYEQYF
>TRBV5-6|NA|NA|TRBJ2-5
TGTGCCAGCAACCTTCTCGGGCAAGAGACCCAGTACTTC
CASNLLGQETQYF
>TRBV5-1|NA|NA|TRBJ2-2
TGCGCCAGCAGCCCTCGGGAGGCTACTGGGCTACGAGGACAGACCGGGGAGCTGTTTTTT
CASSPREATGLRGQTGELFF
>TRBV30|TRBD1|NA|TRBJ2-6
TGTGCCTGGAGTTGGACAGGGGGCGCGAGAGGGGCCAACGTCCTGACTTTC
CAWSWTGGARGANVLTF
>TRBV27|TRBD2|few|TRBJ2-3
TGTGCCAGCAGTCCACGGACTAGCGGGAGGGTGTCAGATACGCAGTATTTT
CASSPRTSGRVSDTQYF
>TRBV7-9|TRBD2|NA|TRBJ2-1
TGTGCCAGCAGCTTAAATAGCGGGAGCTGGTACAATGAGCAGTTCTTC
CASSLNSGSWYNEQFF
>TRBV6-1|TRBD1|few|TRBJ2-3
TGTGCCAGCAAATTCGGCAGGGGGTACAGCACAGATACGCAGTATTTT
CASKFGRGYSTDTQYF
>TRBV29-1|NA|NA|TRBJ2-7
TGCAGCGCCGCGACAGCCTTCGCCCTGGAGCAGTACTTC
CSAATAFALEQYF
>TRBV9|TRBD1|NA|TRBJ2-5
TGTGCCAGCAGCGGCGGGGACAGGGTTGGAGAGACCCAGTACTTC
CASSGGDRVGETQYF
>TRBV3-1|NA|few|TRBJ2-2
TGTGCCAGCAGCCAAGACTTGGGCTACATGGAACCCGGGGAGCTGTTTTTT
CASSQDLGYMEPGELFF